One sample yielded the 8 T cell receptor beta chains listed below, sequenced in a study of identical twins. TCRdb used MiXCR to reprocess the 5' RACE reads, holding one entry per CDR3 protein. The top ten hold 3% of the sample, which has about 570,000 distinct CDR3 sequences, around 9.6% seen once. These data were also reused for a study on yellow fever vaccine responses in identical twins.

Sequenced sample: PBMCs. These receptors were collected from a young woman in good health.

The genes are TRBV15 and TRBJ2-7; D is ambiguous. Germline CDR1 reads LNHNV; CDR2 reads YYDKDF (reference sequence). V gave up 2 bases and J gave up 0 bases, with 11 bases separating them. The CDR3 extends over 15 amino acids. CDR3 in amino acids: CATSRSRQVSYEQYF. The CDR3, as DNA: TGTGCCACCAGCAGATCTAGGCAGGTCTCCTACGAGCAGTACTTC.

The chain has TRBV11-2 and TRBJ2-7; 7 bases align to TRBD2. There are 15 residues in the CDR3. The germline CDR1 and CDR2 sequences are SGHAT and FQNNGV. V shed 1 base, J shed 5 bases, and the junction held 8 bases outside the gene matches. CDR3 in DNA: TGTGCCAGCAGCTTAGCGGGAGGCACGGGGAACGAGCAGTACTTC. Translating gives CASSLAGGTGNEQYF. The full variable domain, rest sourced from reference TRBV11-2 and TRBJ2-7, is EAGVAQSPRYKIIEKRQSVAFWCNPISGHATLYWYQQILGQGPKLLIQFQNNGVVDDSQLPKDRFSAERLKGVDSTLKIQPAKLEDSAVYLCASSLAGGTGNEQYFGPGTRLTVT.

This clonotype has ten or more counts. The chain uses TRBV27 and TRBJ2-7; D call uncertain. CDR3 length: 16 amino acids. Germline assignment: CDR1 MNHEY and CDR2 SMNVEV (reference sequence). V shed 4 bases and J shed 2 bases, with 18 bases lying between them. DNA of the CDR3: TGTGCCAGCAGTTCGGTGGCTGATCCTCCGGCCTACGAGCAGTACTTC. Translation: CASSSVADPPAYEQYF.

The rearrangement joins TRBV24-1 to TRBJ2-1; the D is unclear. Per germline, CDR1 KGHDR and CDR2 SFDVKD. The CDR3 totals 15 residues. V was pared by 2 bases and J by 8 bases, with 15 bases between. CDR3 sequence: CATSDSQFWSDEQFF. The CDR3, as DNA: TGTGCCACCAGTGATTCTCAGTTTTGGTCCGATGAGCAGTTCTTC.

This clonotype was seen many times. The junction and the germline gene differ at one end; a read error may be behind it. The rearrangement uses TRBV11-2 and TRBJ2-1, with 9 bases that match TRBD2. This CDR3 is built from 14 residues. The germline CDR1 and CDR2 sequences are SGHAT and FQNNGV. The CDR3 reads CASNLVAGVWEQFF. Here the CDR3 DNA reads TGTGCCAGCAACTTAGTAGCGGGAGTGTGGGAGCAGTTCTTC.

A few counts support this clonotype. CDR3 DNA: TGCAGTGCAGGAGCTAGCGGAGATTACAATGAGCAGTTCTTC. Amino acid sequence: CSAGASGDYNEQFF. The chain employs TRBV20-1 and TRBJ2-1; 7 bases line up with TRBD2. Germline loops: CDR1 DFQATT, CDR2 SNEGSKA (reference sequence). The CDR3 is 14 amino acids. Losses at the gene ends were 6 bases for V and 4 bases for J; bases not matched to a gene: 9.

At least ten counts were recorded for this clonotype. The chain carries TRBV27 and TRBJ1-6; D not certain. The CDR3 spans 16 residues. Trimming pared 6 bases from V and 6 bases from J, leaving 18 bases between. CDR1 and CDR2 (germline): MNHEY, SMNVEV (reference sequence). The CDR3 bases are TGTGCCAGCAGCCTTGAGATACCGCATCCTAATTCACCCCTCCACTTT. Protein: CASSLEIPHPNSPLHF.

There are many counts of this clonotype. The chain links TRBV10-3 to TRBJ2-5, with D hard to call. This CDR3 has 12 residues. Germline assignment: CDR1 ENHRY and CDR2 SYGVKD. V was trimmed by 2 bases and J by 6 bases, leaving 7 bases between them. DNA for the CDR3: TGTGCCATCAGTGAGAACTTACAGACCCAGTACTTC. Protein product: CAISENLQTQYF.